A selection of T cell receptor beta chains follows, all from one sample in a study of early T cells in non-severe SARS-CoV-2 infection. TCRdb called the 5' RACE reads again in MiXCR, with one record for every CDR3 protein. The sample shows tens of thousands of distinct CDR3 sequences, 20% to 25% of them seen only once. This sample comprised whole blood, obtained at baseline. The receptors stem from an adult who was a healthcare worker with PCR-confirmed SARS-CoV-2 infection or an uninfected control (not recorded which). The CDR3 runs from the conserved cysteine through the conserved F or W. The D gene is left open where the match is weak. Part of the rows lack a size; the others show once, few, many or a class for expanded clones.

CAWSSGIHSSYNSPLHF TGTGCCTGGAGTTCTGGGATTCACAGCTCCTATAATTCACCCCTCCACTTT TRBJ1-6 . TRBV30 few
CASSFSVGYGYTF TGTGCCAGCAGCTTCTCAGTCGGCTATGGCTACACCTTC TRBJ1-2 . TRBV7-9 few
CASSQIPGANVLTF TGCGCCAGCAGCCAAATCCCTGGGGCCAACGTCCTGACTTTC TRBJ2-6 . TRBV4-1 few
CASSPTSTQETQYF TGTGCCAGCAGCCCGACTTCTACTCAAGAGACCCAGTACTTC TRBJ2-5 . TRBV3-1 many
CASSSTGAQPQHF TGTGCCAGCAGTTCTACTGGGGCGCAGCCCCAGCATTTT TRBJ1-5 . TRBV27 few
CASGGETEKLFF TGTGCCAGCGGAGGGGAGACGGAAAAACTGTTTTTT TRBJ1-4 . TRBV4-2 .
CASSPGQIYNEQFF TGCGCCAGCAGCCCAGGACAGATTTACAATGAGCAGTTCTTC TRBJ2-1 . TRBV5-1 .
CASSRGGGTDTQYF TGTGCCAGCAGCCGGGGCGGGGGAACAGATACGCAGTATTTT TRBJ2-3 TRBD2 TRBV7-6 .
CAWTRPGLAVGDTQYF TGTGCCTGGACCAGGCCGGGACTAGCGGTCGGGGATACGCAGTATTTT TRBJ2-3 TRBD2 TRBV30 .
CASSPGSTVHEQYF TGCGCCAGCAGCCCCGGGTCCACAGTCCACGAGCAGTACTTC TRBJ2-7 . TRBV5-1 .
CATSDGRGGTDTQYF TGTGCCACCAGTGACGGGAGGGGGGGCACAGATACGCAGTATTTT TRBJ2-3 TRBD2 TRBV24-1 .
CSVVATAQETQYF TGCAGCGTAGTCGCGACAGCCCAAGAGACCCAGTACTTC TRBJ2-5 . TRBV29-1 .
CASSTFTSRGELFF TGTGCCAGCAGCACTTTTACTAGTAGGGGGGAGCTGTTTTTT TRBJ2-2 . TRBV7-6 .
CSATKRRDYNQPQHF TGCAGTGCTACAAAGCGGCGGGATTACAATCAGCCCCAGCATTTT TRBJ1-5 . TRBV20-1 .
CASSLGTSGGAGEQFF TGTGCCAGCAGCTTGGGGACTAGCGGGGGGGCCGGTGAGCAGTTCTTC TRBJ2-1 TRBD2 TRBV12-3/TRBV12-4 few
CASRLCAKSSYEQYF TGTGCAAGTCGCTTATGTGCGAAGAGCTCCTACGAGCAGTACTTC TRBJ2-7 . TRBV12-2 .
CAISESTTGYRNEQFF TGTGCCATCAGTGAGTCGACGACAGGATACCGCAATGAGCAGTTCTTC TRBJ2-1 . TRBV10-3 few
CASSLGGGNQPQHF TGTGCCAGCAGTTTAGGAGGGGGCAATCAGCCCCAGCATTTT TRBJ1-5 . TRBV12-3/TRBV12-4 few
CASSFQPSGGNTGELFF TGTGCCAGTAGTTTCCAGCCGTCCGGGGGGAACACCGGGGAGCTGTTTTTT TRBJ2-2 . TRBV19 .
CASSLLPPAPGGYTF TGTGCCAGCAGTTTGCTACCCCCTGCTCCGGGGGGCTACACCTTC TRBJ1-2 . TRBV27 few
CASSSQVGELFF TGTGCCAGCAGCTCCCAGGTCGGGGAGCTGTTTTTT TRBJ2-2 . TRBV3-1 .
CASSSAPGGETEAFF TGTGCCAGCAGTTCGGCCCCGGGAGGAGAGACTGAAGCTTTCTTT TRBJ1-1 . TRBV6-6 .
CASSANGGAYGYTF TGTGCCAGCTCAGCTAATGGGGGAGCCTATGGCTACACCTTC TRBJ1-2 . TRBV18 .
CARLADTQYF TGTGCCAGACTAGCTGATACGCAGTATTTT TRBJ2-3 . TRBV6-4 few
CSALRGPAFF TGCAGCGCCCTAAGGGGGCCAGCTTTCTTT TRBJ1-1 TRBD1 TRBV29-1 .
CAIGEAGPLHF TGTGCCATCGGAGAGGCGGGACCCCTCCACTTT TRBJ1-6 . TRBV10-3 few
CASSQYNSGANVLTF TGTGCCAGCAGCCAATACAACTCTGGGGCCAACGTCCTGACTTTC TRBJ2-6 . TRBV7-9 few
CASSPGINQPQHF TGTGCCAGCTCACCAGGGATAAATCAGCCCCAGCATTTT TRBJ1-5 . TRBV18 few